A selection of T cell receptor beta chains follows, all from one sample in a study of OX40 agonist ivuxolimab in advanced cancers. Produced via immunoSEQ multiplex PCR; TCRdb's table is partial and in-frame only. This table holds fewer than 100,000 clones, about 93% found once. The sequencing here drew on CD4+ or CD8+ T cells sorted from blood, taken in a trial of the OX40 agonist ivuxolimab. The receptors come from an adult with an advanced solid tumor such as melanoma, head and neck, liver or kidney cancer. CDR3s include the opening cysteine and the closing phenylalanine or tryptophan. Each record gives: J gene, D gene, clone size, V gene, CDR3 protein, CDR3 DNA. The D gene is left open where the match is weak. Clone size is stated in some rows and not others, as once, few, many or a class when expanded.

j_call: TRBJ2-1
d_call: NA
clone_size: NA
v_call: TRBV7-2
cdr3_aa: CASSLPTDYNEQFF
cdr3_nt: TGTGCCAGCAGCCTACCGACAGACTACAATGAGCAGTTCTTC

j_call: TRBJ2-3
d_call: NA
clone_size: NA
v_call: TRBV27
cdr3_aa: CASSFTSDTQYF
cdr3_nt: TGTGCCAGCAGTTTCACTAGTGATACGCAGTATTTT

j_call: TRBJ1-3
d_call: NA
clone_size: NA
v_call: TRBV7-8
cdr3_aa: CASSFYSGNTIYF
cdr3_nt: TGTGCCAGCAGCTTTTACTCTGGAAACACCATATATTTT

j_call: TRBJ1-6
d_call: TRBD1
clone_size: few
v_call: TRBV27
cdr3_aa: CASSRDSNSPLHF
cdr3_nt: TGTGCCAGCAGTCGGGACAGCAATTCACCCCTCCACTTT

j_call: TRBJ1-1
d_call: NA
clone_size: NA
v_call: TRBV5-6
cdr3_aa: CASSLGLGVLGEAFF
cdr3_nt: TGTGCCAGCAGCTTGGGGTTGGGGGTCTTAGGGGAAGCTTTCTTT

j_call: TRBJ2-3
d_call: NA
clone_size: NA
v_call: TRBV28
cdr3_aa: CASSFRTGDTQYF
cdr3_nt: TGTGCCAGCAGTTTTAGGACGGGAGATACGCAGTATTTT

j_call: TRBJ1-6
d_call: NA
clone_size: once
v_call: TRBV5-6
cdr3_aa: CASSLSTGTSYNSPLHF
cdr3_nt: TGTGCCAGCAGCTTGAGTACAGGGACGTCCTATAATTCACCCCTCCACTTT

j_call: TRBJ2-1
d_call: NA
clone_size: NA
v_call: TRBV13
cdr3_aa: CASSLIHVPRDNEQFF
cdr3_nt: TGTGCCAGCAGCTTGATCCACGTACCTAGAGACAATGAGCAGTTCTTC

j_call: TRBJ1-3
d_call: NA
clone_size: once
v_call: TRBV27
cdr3_aa: CASSPSPGHLNTIYF
cdr3_nt: TGTGCCAGCAGCCCCAGCCCGGGACACCTAAACACCATATATTTT

j_call: TRBJ1-2
d_call: TRBD1
clone_size: once
v_call: TRBV27
cdr3_aa: CASGMTGGYGYTF
cdr3_nt: TGTGCCAGCGGGATGACAGGGGGCTATGGCTACACCTTC

j_call: TRBJ1-6
d_call: NA
clone_size: NA
v_call: TRBV2
cdr3_aa: CASSEAFTQRGSPLHF
cdr3_nt: TGTGCCAGCAGTGAAGCATTTACCCAAAGGGGGTCACCCCTCCACTTT

j_call: TRBJ1-3
d_call: NA
clone_size: NA
v_call: TRBV13
cdr3_aa: CASSLAISGNTIYF
cdr3_nt: TGTGCCAGCAGCTTAGCCATCTCTGGAAACACCATATATTTT

j_call: TRBJ2-7
d_call: NA
clone_size: NA
v_call: TRBV27
cdr3_aa: CASSLGQLSTYEQYF
cdr3_nt: TGTGCCAGCAGTTTGGGGCAGCTCTCCACCTACGAGCAGTACTTC

j_call: TRBJ2-3
d_call: NA
clone_size: NA
v_call: TRBV20-1
cdr3_aa: CSARDVDTQYF
cdr3_nt: TGCAGTGCTAGAGATGTTGATACGCAGTATTTT

j_call: TRBJ2-6
d_call: NA
clone_size: NA
v_call: TRBV12-5
cdr3_aa: CASALPGGPGANVLTF
cdr3_nt: TGTGCTAGTGCTCTTCCGGGCGGGCCTGGGGCCAACGTCCTGACTTTC

j_call: TRBJ2-7
d_call: TRBD2
clone_size: NA
v_call: TRBV2
cdr3_aa: CASRSRDYAYEQYF
cdr3_nt: TGTGCCAGCAGGAGCCGGGACTATGCCTACGAGCAGTACTTC

j_call: TRBJ1-1
d_call: NA
clone_size: NA
v_call: TRBV27
cdr3_aa: CASSLLGHLGITEAFF
cdr3_nt: TGTGCCAGCAGTTTATTGGGTCATTTAGGGATCACTGAAGCTTTCTTT

j_call: TRBJ2-7
d_call: NA
clone_size: NA
v_call: TRBV9
cdr3_aa: CASSVGGGHSYEQYF
cdr3_nt: TGTGCCAGCAGCGTAGGCGGGGGCCACTCCTACGAGCAGTACTTC

j_call: TRBJ2-7
d_call: NA
clone_size: NA
v_call: TRBV7-2
cdr3_aa: CASSLVRNNEQYF
cdr3_nt: TGTGCCAGCAGCTTAGTTAGGAATAACGAGCAGTACTTC

j_call: TRBJ2-7
d_call: NA
clone_size: once
v_call: TRBV29-1
cdr3_aa: CSVVGLEGYEQYF
cdr3_nt: TGCAGCGTTGTTGGCCTAGAAGGCTACGAGCAGTACTTC

j_call: TRBJ2-1
d_call: NA
clone_size: once
v_call: TRBV6-5
cdr3_aa: CASFDSYNEQFF
cdr3_nt: TGTGCCAGCTTTGACTCCTACAATGAGCAGTTCTTC

j_call: TRBJ1-5
d_call: TRBD1
clone_size: NA
v_call: TRBV19
cdr3_aa: CASSPRQGEPQHF
cdr3_nt: TGTGCCAGTAGTCCCCGACAGGGCGAGCCCCAGCATTTT

j_call: TRBJ1-6
d_call: NA
clone_size: NA
v_call: TRBV28
cdr3_aa: CASSLFGNSPLHF
cdr3_nt: TGTGCCAGCAGTTTGTTCGGGAATTCACCCCTCCACTTT

j_call: TRBJ2-3
d_call: NA
clone_size: NA
v_call: TRBV5-1
cdr3_aa: CASSLIGRGVRQTDTQYF
cdr3_nt: TGCGCCAGCAGCTTGATAGGTAGGGGGGTCCGGCAAACAGATACGCAGTATTTT

j_call: TRBJ1-1
d_call: TRBD1
clone_size: NA
v_call: TRBV19
cdr3_aa: CASTPHLGRTGMAPEAFF
cdr3_nt: TGTGCCAGTACCCCCCATTTGGGACGGACAGGTATGGCCCCTGAAGCTTTCTTT

j_call: TRBJ1-5
d_call: NA
clone_size: NA
v_call: TRBV5-3
cdr3_aa: CARSLRQLLYSNQPQHF
cdr3_nt: TGTGCCAGAAGCTTGAGGCAGCTCCTCTATAGCAATCAGCCCCAGCATTTT

j_call: TRBJ2-7
d_call: NA
clone_size: once
v_call: TRBV5-6
cdr3_aa: CASSLFGSSYEQYF
cdr3_nt: TGTGCCAGCAGCTTGTTTGGGTCCTCCTACGAGCAGTACTTC

j_call: TRBJ2-3
d_call: NA
clone_size: NA
v_call: TRBV7-8
cdr3_aa: CASSGRGGTDTQYF
cdr3_nt: TGTGCCAGCAGCGGGAGAGGTGGGACAGATACGCAGTATTTT

j_call: TRBJ2-7
d_call: NA
clone_size: NA
v_call: TRBV2
cdr3_aa: CASSAPTGDIYEQYF
cdr3_nt: TGTGCCAGCAGTGCCCCGACAGGAGACATCTACGAGCAGTACTTC

j_call: TRBJ1-2
d_call: TRBD1
clone_size: NA
v_call: TRBV29-1
cdr3_aa: CSVEDETGYYGYTF
cdr3_nt: TGCAGCGTTGAAGATGAGACAGGGTACTATGGCTACACCTTC

j_call: TRBJ2-7
d_call: NA
clone_size: NA
v_call: TRBV28
cdr3_aa: CASQGRSYEQYF
cdr3_nt: TGTGCCAGCCAGGGGCGCTCCTACGAGCAGTACTTC

j_call: TRBJ2-2
d_call: NA
clone_size: NA
v_call: TRBV6-5
cdr3_aa: CASSYSETGGLFF
cdr3_nt: TGTGCCAGCAGTTACTCGGAGACCGGGGGGCTGTTTTTT

j_call: TRBJ1-1
d_call: NA
clone_size: NA
v_call: TRBV29-1
cdr3_aa: CSVEDPPGHIFMNTEAFF
cdr3_nt: TGCAGCGTTGAAGATCCCCCGGGACACATCTTCATGAACACTGAAGCTTTCTTT

j_call: TRBJ2-7
d_call: TRBD1
clone_size: NA
v_call: TRBV15
cdr3_aa: CATSRDLRQGTMGEQYF
cdr3_nt: TGTGCCACCAGCAGAGATCTAAGACAGGGAACTATGGGGGAGCAGTACTTC

j_call: TRBJ2-7
d_call: NA
clone_size: NA
v_call: TRBV6-5
cdr3_aa: CASSFLYEQYF
cdr3_nt: TGTGCCAGCAGTTTCCTCTACGAGCAGTACTTC

j_call: TRBJ2-1
d_call: NA
clone_size: NA
v_call: TRBV28
cdr3_aa: CASLTGTTYNEQFF
cdr3_nt: TGTGCCAGCCTAACAGGGACAACGTACAATGAGCAGTTCTTC

j_call: TRBJ2-5
d_call: TRBD1
clone_size: NA
v_call: TRBV30
cdr3_aa: CAWSGPETGYQETQYF
cdr3_nt: TGTGCCTGGAGTGGCCCGGAGACAGGGTACCAAGAGACCCAGTACTTC

j_call: TRBJ2-1
d_call: NA
clone_size: NA
v_call: TRBV30
cdr3_aa: CAWKRLGLVNEQFF
cdr3_nt: TGTGCCTGGAAGCGACTAGGTTTAGTCAATGAGCAGTTCTTC

j_call: TRBJ2-1
d_call: NA
clone_size: NA
v_call: TRBV5-1
cdr3_aa: CASSLASGRNYNEQFF
cdr3_nt: TGCGCCAGCAGCTTGGCCTCGGGGAGGAACTACAATGAGCAGTTCTTC

j_call: TRBJ2-7
d_call: NA
clone_size: NA
v_call: TRBV10-1
cdr3_aa: CASSAREYHSYEQYF
cdr3_nt: TGCGCCAGCAGTGCCCGGGAGTACCACTCCTACGAGCAGTACTTC

j_call: TRBJ2-7
d_call: NA
clone_size: NA
v_call: TRBV20-1
cdr3_aa: CSAPEENEQYF
cdr3_nt: TGCAGTGCCCCGGAAGAAAACGAGCAGTACTTC

j_call: TRBJ1-5
d_call: TRBD1
clone_size: NA
v_call: TRBV4-1
cdr3_aa: CASSQETGGSNQPQHF
cdr3_nt: TGCGCCAGCAGCCAAGAAACAGGGGGAAGCAATCAGCCCCAGCATTTT

j_call: TRBJ1-1
d_call: NA
clone_size: NA
v_call: TRBV10-2
cdr3_aa: CASSEEAVFENTEAFF
cdr3_nt: TGCGCCAGCAGTGAGGAGGCGGTCTTCGAGAACACTGAAGCTTTCTTT

j_call: TRBJ2-7
d_call: NA
clone_size: NA
v_call: TRBV29-1
cdr3_aa: CSVGTDYEQYF
cdr3_nt: TGCAGCGTTGGCACAGACTACGAGCAGTACTTC

j_call: TRBJ1-1
d_call: TRBD1
clone_size: NA
v_call: TRBV19
cdr3_aa: CASSDRAEAFF
cdr3_nt: TGTGCCAGTAGTGACAGGGCTGAAGCTTTCTTT

j_call: TRBJ1-2
d_call: NA
clone_size: NA
v_call: TRBV5-4
cdr3_aa: CASSSGQGNYGYTF
cdr3_nt: TGTGCCAGCAGCTCGGGGCAGGGAAACTATGGCTACACCTTC

j_call: TRBJ1-4
d_call: NA
clone_size: NA
v_call: TRBV7-8
cdr3_aa: CASSSIKTTNEKLFF
cdr3_nt: TGTGCCAGCAGCTCGATAAAAACAACTAATGAAAAACTGTTTTTT

j_call: TRBJ1-1
d_call: TRBD1
clone_size: NA
v_call: TRBV6-5
cdr3_aa: CASSYTDRGQTEAFF
cdr3_nt: TGTGCCAGCAGTTACACCGACAGGGGGCAAACTGAAGCTTTCTTT

j_call: TRBJ2-5
d_call: TRBD2
clone_size: NA
v_call: TRBV7-9
cdr3_aa: CASSRGLAGETQYF
cdr3_nt: TGTGCCAGCAGCCGAGGACTAGCTGGAGAGACCCAGTACTTC

j_call: TRBJ1-1
d_call: TRBD1
clone_size: NA
v_call: TRBV27
cdr3_aa: CASSGMTGLNTEAFF
cdr3_nt: TGTGCCAGCAGTGGGATGACAGGGTTGAACACTGAAGCTTTCTTT

j_call: TRBJ1-1
d_call: NA
clone_size: NA
v_call: TRBV27
cdr3_aa: CASSFWGAEAFF
cdr3_nt: TGTGCCAGCAGTTTCTGGGGGGCTGAAGCTTTCTTT

j_call: TRBJ2-5
d_call: TRBD2
clone_size: NA
v_call: TRBV6-5
cdr3_aa: CASSYAGGETQYF
cdr3_nt: TGTGCCAGCAGTTACGCGGGAGGGGAGACCCAGTACTTC

j_call: TRBJ2-5
d_call: NA
clone_size: NA
v_call: TRBV4-1
cdr3_aa: CASSQERWAGETQYF
cdr3_nt: TGCGCCAGCAGCCAAGAACGGTGGGCGGGCGAGACCCAGTACTTC

j_call: TRBJ2-5
d_call: NA
clone_size: NA
v_call: TRBV21-1
cdr3_aa: CASSKDYGTDPPQQETQYF
cdr3_nt: TGTGCCAGCAGCAAAGACTATGGGACAGATCCCCCCCAACAAGAGACCCAGTACTTC

j_call: TRBJ1-2
d_call: NA
clone_size: NA
v_call: TRBV19
cdr3_aa: CASTRENYGYTF
cdr3_nt: TGTGCCAGTACTAGAGAGAACTATGGCTACACCTTC

j_call: TRBJ2-7
d_call: NA
clone_size: few
v_call: TRBV19
cdr3_aa: CASKQGFEQYF
cdr3_nt: TGTGCCAGTAAACAGGGTTTTGAGCAGTACTTC

j_call: TRBJ1-1
d_call: NA
clone_size: few
v_call: TRBV9
cdr3_aa: CASSVDLGPHTEAFF
cdr3_nt: TGTGCCAGCAGCGTAGATTTGGGCCCCCACACTGAAGCTTTCTTT

j_call: TRBJ2-4
d_call: NA
clone_size: NA
v_call: TRBV27
cdr3_aa: CASSPLPAKNIQYF
cdr3_nt: TGTGCCAGCAGTCCCCTCCCAGCCAAAAACATTCAGTACTTC

j_call: TRBJ2-2
d_call: NA
clone_size: NA
v_call: TRBV5-6
cdr3_aa: CASSSNTRRDKTGELFF
cdr3_nt: TGTGCCAGCAGCTCAAATACGCGCAGGGATAAAACCGGGGAGCTGTTTTTT

j_call: TRBJ1-2
d_call: TRBD1
clone_size: once
v_call: TRBV9
cdr3_aa: CASSGTGYGYTF
cdr3_nt: TGTGCCAGCAGCGGGACAGGGTATGGCTACACCTTC